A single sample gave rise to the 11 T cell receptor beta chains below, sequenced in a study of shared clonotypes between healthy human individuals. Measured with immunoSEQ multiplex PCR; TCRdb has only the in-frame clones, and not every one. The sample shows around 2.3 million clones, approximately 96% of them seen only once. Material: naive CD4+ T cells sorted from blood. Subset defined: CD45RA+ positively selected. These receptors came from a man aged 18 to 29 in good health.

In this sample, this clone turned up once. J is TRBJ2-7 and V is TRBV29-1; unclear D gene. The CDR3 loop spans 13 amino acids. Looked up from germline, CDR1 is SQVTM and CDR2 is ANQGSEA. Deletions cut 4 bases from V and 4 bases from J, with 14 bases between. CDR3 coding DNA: TGCAGCGTTGTAGGTTCTGCTAAGTACGAGCAGTACTTC. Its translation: CSVVGSAKYEQYF.

CDR3 nucleotides: TGCAGCGTTGAAGTACCCGGGACTCCCTACGAGCAGTACTTC. Encoded protein: CSVEVPGTPYEQYF. This chain links TRBV29-1 with TRBJ2-7, with D perhaps matching TRBD2 (6 bases). The V end was cut by 1 base, the J end by 2 bases, with 12 bases between. In germline, CDR1 is SQVTM, CDR2 ANQGSEA. This CDR3 contains 14 residues.

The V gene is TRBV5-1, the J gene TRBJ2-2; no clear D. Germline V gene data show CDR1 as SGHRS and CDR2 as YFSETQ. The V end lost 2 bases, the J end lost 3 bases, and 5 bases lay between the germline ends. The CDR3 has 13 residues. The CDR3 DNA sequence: TGCGCCAGCAGCTTCGGTGACACCGGGGAGCTGTTTTTT. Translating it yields CASSFGDTGELFF.

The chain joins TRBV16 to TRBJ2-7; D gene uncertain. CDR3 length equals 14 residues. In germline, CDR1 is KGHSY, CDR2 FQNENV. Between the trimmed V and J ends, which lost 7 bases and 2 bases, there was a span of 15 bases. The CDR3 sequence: CASKSTQTAYEQYF. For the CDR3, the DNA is TGTGCCAGCAAATCCACTCAAACGGCCTACGAGCAGTACTTC. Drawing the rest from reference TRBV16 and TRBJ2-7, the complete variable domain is GEEVAQTPKHLVRGEGQKAKLYCAPIKGHSYVFWYQQVLKNEFKFLISFQNENVFDETGMPKERFSAKCLPNSPCSLEIQATKLEDSAVYFCASKSTQTAYEQYFGPGTRLTVT.

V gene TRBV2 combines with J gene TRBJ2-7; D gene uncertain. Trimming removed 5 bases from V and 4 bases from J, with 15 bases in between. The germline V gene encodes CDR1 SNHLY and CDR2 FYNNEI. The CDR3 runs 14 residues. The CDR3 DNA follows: TGTGCCAGCAGTCTCGACGGCTGGGCTTACGAGCAGTACTTC. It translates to CASSLDGWAYEQYF.

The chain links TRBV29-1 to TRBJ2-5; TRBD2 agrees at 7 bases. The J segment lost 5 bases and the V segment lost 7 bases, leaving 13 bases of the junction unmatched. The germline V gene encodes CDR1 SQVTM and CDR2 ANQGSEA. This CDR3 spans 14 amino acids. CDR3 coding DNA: TGCAGCGCCAAAACGGGAGGTCTCCTGGAGACCCAGTACTTC. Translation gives CSAKTGGLLETQYF.

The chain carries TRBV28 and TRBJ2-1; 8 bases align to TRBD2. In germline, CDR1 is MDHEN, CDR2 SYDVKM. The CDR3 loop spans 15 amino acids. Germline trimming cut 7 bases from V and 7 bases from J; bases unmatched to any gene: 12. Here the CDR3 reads CASKTGRGAWNEQFF. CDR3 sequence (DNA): TGTGCCAGCAAGACCGGGAGGGGGGCCTGGAATGAGCAGTTCTTC.

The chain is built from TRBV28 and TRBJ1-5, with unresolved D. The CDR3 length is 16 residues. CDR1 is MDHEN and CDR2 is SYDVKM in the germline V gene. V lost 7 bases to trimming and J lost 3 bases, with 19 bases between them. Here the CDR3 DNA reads TGTGCCAGCAATTCATTAGCCAAACCCCCCAATCAGCCCCAGCATTTT. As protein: CASNSLAKPPNQPQHF.

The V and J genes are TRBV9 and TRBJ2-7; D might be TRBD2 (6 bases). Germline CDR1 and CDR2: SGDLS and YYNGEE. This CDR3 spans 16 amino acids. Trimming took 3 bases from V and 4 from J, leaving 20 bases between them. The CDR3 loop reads CASSAKDGFGRYEQYF. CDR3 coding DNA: TGTGCCAGCAGCGCTAAGGACGGGTTTGGGAGGTACGAGCAGTACTTC.

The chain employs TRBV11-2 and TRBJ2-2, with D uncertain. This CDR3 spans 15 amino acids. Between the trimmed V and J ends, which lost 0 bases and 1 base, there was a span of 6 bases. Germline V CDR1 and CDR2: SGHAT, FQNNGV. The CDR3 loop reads CASSLEVWNTGELFF. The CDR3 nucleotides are TGTGCCAGCAGCTTAGAGGTCTGGAACACCGGGGAGCTGTTTTTT.

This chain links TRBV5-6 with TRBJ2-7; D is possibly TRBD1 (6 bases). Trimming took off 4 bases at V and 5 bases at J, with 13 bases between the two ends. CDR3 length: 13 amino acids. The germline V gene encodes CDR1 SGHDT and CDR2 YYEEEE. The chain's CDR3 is CASSGETGHEQYF. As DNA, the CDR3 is TGTGCCAGCAGCGGGGAGACAGGACACGAGCAGTACTTC. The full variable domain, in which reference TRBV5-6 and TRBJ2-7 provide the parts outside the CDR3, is DAGVTQSPTHLIKTRGQQVTLRCSPKSGHDTVSWYQQALGQGPQFIFQYYEEEERQRGNFPDRFSGHQFPNYSSELNVNALLLGDSALYLCASSGETGHEQYFGPGTRLTVT.